This T cell receptor beta chain was captured by sequencing in a study of cytomegalovirus exposure and HLA in healthy donors. With 60 Vbeta and 13 Jbeta primers, the PCR was carried out. The protocol was immunoSEQ multiplex PCR, while the TCRdb copy is restricted to in-frame clones and leaves out a portion. The table lists tens of thousands of clones, approximately 68% of them singletons. The V and J ends lost 1 base and 4 bases respectively, with 13 bases between them. Germline V gene lookup returns CDR1 SNHLY and CDR2 FYNNEI. The CDR3 has 15 amino acids. The sequence was obtained from a woman aged 25 to 45 in good health and CMV-seronegative. This chain connects TRBV2 to TRBJ1-2; the D gene is possibly TRBD1 (5 bases). Sequencing was done on a sample of PBMCs. This CDR3 is CASSEGGTTSYGYTF. In DNA form, the CDR3 reads TGTGCCAGCAGTGAAGGGGGGACTACCTCCTATGGCTACACCTTC.